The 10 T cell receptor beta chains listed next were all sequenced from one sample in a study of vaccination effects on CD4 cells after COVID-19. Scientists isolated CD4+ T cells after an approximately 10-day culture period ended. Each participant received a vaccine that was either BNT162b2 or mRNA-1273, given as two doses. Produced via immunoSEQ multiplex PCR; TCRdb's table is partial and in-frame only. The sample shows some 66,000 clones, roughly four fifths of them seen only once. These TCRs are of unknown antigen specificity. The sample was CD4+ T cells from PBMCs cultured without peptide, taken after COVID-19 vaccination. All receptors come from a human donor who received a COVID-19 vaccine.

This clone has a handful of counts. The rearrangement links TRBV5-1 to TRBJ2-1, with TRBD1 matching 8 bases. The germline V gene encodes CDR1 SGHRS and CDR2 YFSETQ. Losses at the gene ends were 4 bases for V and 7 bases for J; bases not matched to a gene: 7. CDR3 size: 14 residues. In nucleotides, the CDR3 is TGCGCCAGCAGCAGTGGACAGGGTGGGAATGAGCAGTTCTTC. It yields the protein CASSSGQGGNEQFF.

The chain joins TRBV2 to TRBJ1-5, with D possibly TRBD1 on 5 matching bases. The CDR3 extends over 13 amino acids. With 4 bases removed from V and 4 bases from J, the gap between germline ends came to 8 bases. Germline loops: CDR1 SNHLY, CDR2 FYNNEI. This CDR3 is CASSVNRNQPQHF. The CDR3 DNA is TGTGCCAGCAGTGTTAACAGGAATCAGCCCCAGCATTTT.

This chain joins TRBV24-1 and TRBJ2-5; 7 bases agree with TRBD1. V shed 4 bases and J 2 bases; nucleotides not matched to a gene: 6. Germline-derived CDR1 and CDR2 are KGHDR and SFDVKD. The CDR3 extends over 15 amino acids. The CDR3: CATSDLTGPQETQYF. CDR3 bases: TGTGCCACCAGTGACCTGACAGGGCCTCAAGAGACCCAGTACTTC.

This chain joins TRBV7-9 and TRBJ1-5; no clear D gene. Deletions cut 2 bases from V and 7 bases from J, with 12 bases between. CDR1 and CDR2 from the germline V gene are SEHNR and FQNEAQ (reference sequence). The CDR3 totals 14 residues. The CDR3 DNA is TGTGCCAGCAGCTTATCTAACAGCGAACAGCCCCAGCATTTT. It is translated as CASSLSNSEQPQHF. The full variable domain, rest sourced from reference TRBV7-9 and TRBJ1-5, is DTGVSQNPRHKITKRGQNVTFRCDPISEHNRLYWYRQTLGQGPEFLTYFQNEAQLEKSRLLSDRFSAERPKGSFSTLEIQRTEQGDSAMYLCASSLSNSEQPQHFGDGTRLSIL.

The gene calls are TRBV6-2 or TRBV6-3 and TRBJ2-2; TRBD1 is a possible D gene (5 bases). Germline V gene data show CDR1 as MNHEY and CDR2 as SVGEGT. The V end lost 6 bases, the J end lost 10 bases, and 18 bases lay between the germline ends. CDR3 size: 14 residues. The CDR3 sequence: CASSDETAISELFF. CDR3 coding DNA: TGTGCCAGCAGCGACGAGACAGCAATCTCGGAGCTGTTTTTT.

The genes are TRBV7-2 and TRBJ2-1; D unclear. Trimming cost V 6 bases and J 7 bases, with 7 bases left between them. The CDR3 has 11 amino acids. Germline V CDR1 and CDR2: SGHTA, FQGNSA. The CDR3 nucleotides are TGTGCCAGCAGACAGCTTAATGAGCAGTTCTTC. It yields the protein CASRQLNEQFF.

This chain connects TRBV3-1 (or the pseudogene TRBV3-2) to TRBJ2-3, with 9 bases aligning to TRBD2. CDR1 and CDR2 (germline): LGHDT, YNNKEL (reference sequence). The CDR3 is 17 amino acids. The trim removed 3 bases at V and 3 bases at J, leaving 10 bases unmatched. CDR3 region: CASSHTTRGGLTDTQYF. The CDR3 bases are TGTGCCAGCAGCCACACAACGCGGGGGGGCCTAACAGATACGCAGTATTTT.

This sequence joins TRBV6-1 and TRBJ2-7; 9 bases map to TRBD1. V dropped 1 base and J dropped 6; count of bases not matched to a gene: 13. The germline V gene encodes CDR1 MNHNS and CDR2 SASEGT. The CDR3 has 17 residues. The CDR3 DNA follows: TGTGCCAGCAGTGAAGAGTTAGGGACAGGGAAAAAAGGCGAGCAGTACGTC. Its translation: CASSEELGTGKKGEQYV.

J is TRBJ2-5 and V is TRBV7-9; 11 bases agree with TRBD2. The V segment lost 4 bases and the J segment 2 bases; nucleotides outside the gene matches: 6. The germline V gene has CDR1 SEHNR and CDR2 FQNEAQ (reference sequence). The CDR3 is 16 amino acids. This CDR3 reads CASSSTSGGIQETQYF. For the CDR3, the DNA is TGTGCCAGCAGCTCAACTAGCGGGGGTATTCAAGAGACCCAGTACTTC.

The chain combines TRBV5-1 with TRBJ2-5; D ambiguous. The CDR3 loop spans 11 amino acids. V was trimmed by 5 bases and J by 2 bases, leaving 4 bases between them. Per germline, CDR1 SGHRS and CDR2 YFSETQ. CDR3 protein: CASRNQETQYF. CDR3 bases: TGCGCCAGCAGAAATCAAGAGACCCAGTACTTC.